This T cell receptor (beta chain) was profiled in a study of T cells after yellow fever vaccination (dated by TCRdb to about 2019). As for the study more broadly: The SMART-Seq v4 Ultra Low Input RNA kit was used to prepare libraries from fractions with low cell numbers. Two healthy male donors, one aged 18 to 30 and one aged 30 to 40 years, made up the cohort. Bulk TCR alpha and beta repertoires were sequenced longitudinally to track T-cell clones before and after primary and booster YFV17D yellow fever vaccination. Blood was drawn at multiple timepoints before and after primary and secondary immunization, with bulk PBMC replicates and cell subsets isolated. Summary of the overall study and its limitations: Because only a couple of donors were included in the study, the extent to which the findings can be generalized is limited. After the booster, most of the clones that had expanded following primary vaccination were detected again (almost 98% of CD4 and roughly 88% of CD8), which suggests that memory was broadly maintained. Because abundant contaminating clonotypes from the bulk population could be contained in FACS-sorted repertoires, computational filtering was required. A small share of clonotypes occurred in both CD4 and CD8 compartments, likely arising from convergent recombination. Compared with the primary T-cell response, the secondary T-cell response was weaker but faster, peaking on day 5 rather than day 15.

The CDR3 numbers 15 residues from cysteine through phenylalanine. Solely the CDR3 DNA is kept, with 45 bases framed from the first base. The germline V gene encodes CDR1 SGDLS and CDR2 YYNGEE. Sequencing relied on an Illumina NovaSeq 6000. TCR cDNA was synthesized by 5'RACE template switching, which introduced a universal primer site and unique molecular identifiers. Priming for cDNA synthesis came from both the TCR alpha and TCR beta constant segments. Library amplification used two PCR steps, and the second PCR step added sample barcodes and sequencing adapters. Sequencing of libraries was performed on Illumina HiSeq 2500 (2x100 bp) or NovaSeq (2x150 bp). The authors' pipeline ran thus. Reads were demultiplexed and collapsed into UMI consensus sequences with MIGEC, and V(D)J alignment was performed with MiXCR. Vaccine-responding clonotypes were defined with edgeR using replicate PBMC samples, requiring FDR below 0.01 and a log2 fold change above 5 up to day 15. Each bulk clonotype received a CD4 or CD8 identity based on whether the sequenced CD4 or CD8 repertoire contained that clonotype at higher abundance. Using fastp trimming at Q25 and MiXCR clonotype assembly, TCRdb reanalyzed the public sequencing data and kept in-frame beta chains. One record per CDR3 amino acid sequence lists the most common genes and DNA. It is TCRdb's table, rather than the study itself, that gives the V and J calls and clone size. The sample profile shows roughly 330,000 distinct CDR3 sequences; 3.5% to 4.5% of them were found once. The leading ten clones occupy more than 20% of the sample.

Per the publication, the treatment or condition label means: live attenuated yellow fever vaccine strain. At each blood-draw timepoint, two biological replicates of bulk PBMCs were collected. PBMCs were isolated from peripheral blood using a standard Ficoll-Paque protocol. RNA was extracted with TriZol from bulk PBMCs, CD4 and CD8 fractions, and dextramer-positive and dextramer-negative fractions. A note on this clonotype: The target of this receptor is not known. Its ends do not fully match the called genes, so a read error is possible.

The chain links TRBV9 with TRBJ1-4; TRBD1 matches 7 bases in the middle. The receptor comes from a man aged 18 to 29 who received the YFV17D yellow fever vaccine. This specimen consisted of PBMCs, obtained 5 days after the yellow fever booster vaccination. The CDR3 protein is CASSDSDGTAENLFF. The sequence in DNA is TGTGCCAGCAGCGACAGTGATGGGACAGCTGAAAATCTGTTTTTT. With all but the CDR3 taken from the reference TRBV9 and TRBJ1-4 genes, the full variable domain is: DSGVTQTPKHLITATGQRVTLRCSPRSGDLSVYWYQQSLDQGLQFLIQYYNGEERAKGNILERFSAQQFPDLHSELNLSSLELGDSALYFCASSDSDGTAENLFFGSGTQLSVL.